This is a list of T cell receptor beta chains from one sample in a study of T cells in Graves' hyperthyroidism and ophthalmopathy. TCRdb independently ran MiXCR on the multiplex PCR reads; one entry per CDR3 protein. The sample has fewer than 450,000 distinct CDR3 sequences; about 14% are singletons. Sequenced: blood. These receptors came from a man aged 45-65 years with Graves' ophthalmopathy. CDR3s include the opening cysteine and the closing phenylalanine or tryptophan.

CDR3	V	J
CATSDGTGHTPMGYTF	TRBV24-1	TRBJ1-2
CASTLTGAAGNTIYF	TRBV19	TRBJ1-3
CSARVSAVQETQYF	TRBV20-1	TRBJ2-5
CASSLLGAPDYGYTF	TRBV11-1	TRBJ1-2
CASGLDRVNTDTQYF	TRBV12-3/TRBV12-4	TRBJ2-3
CASSPPGLAGASEQFF	TRBV19	TRBJ2-1
CASLSTGGGRDQPQHF	TRBV27	TRBJ1-5
CSARRPRIYNEQFF	TRBV20-1	TRBJ2-1
CSATQGVTTYEQYF	TRBV20-1	TRBJ2-7
CASSDLAGRTDTQYF	TRBV27	TRBJ2-3
CASSHRGHSSPLHF	TRBV3-1	TRBJ1-6
CASSLVSPGTGDNEQFF	TRBV7-7	TRBJ2-1
CASSRGRKSYEQYF	TRBV12-3/TRBV12-4	TRBJ2-7
CSAQEGGSVRDTQYF	TRBV20-1	TRBJ2-3
CASSPDRADYGYTF	TRBV18	TRBJ1-2
CASSPQTTGPGTDTQYF	TRBV7-8	TRBJ2-3
CASSLELADYEQYF	TRBV5-1	TRBJ2-7
CASSFGTSGTSTDTQYF	TRBV5-1	TRBJ2-3
CASSLESGSPEAFF	TRBV11-2	TRBJ1-1
CASTHPGIQETQYF	TRBV11-3	TRBJ2-5
CASSYGRASREETQYF	TRBV6-5	TRBJ2-5
CATQEGRRGYTF	TRBV6-1	TRBJ1-2